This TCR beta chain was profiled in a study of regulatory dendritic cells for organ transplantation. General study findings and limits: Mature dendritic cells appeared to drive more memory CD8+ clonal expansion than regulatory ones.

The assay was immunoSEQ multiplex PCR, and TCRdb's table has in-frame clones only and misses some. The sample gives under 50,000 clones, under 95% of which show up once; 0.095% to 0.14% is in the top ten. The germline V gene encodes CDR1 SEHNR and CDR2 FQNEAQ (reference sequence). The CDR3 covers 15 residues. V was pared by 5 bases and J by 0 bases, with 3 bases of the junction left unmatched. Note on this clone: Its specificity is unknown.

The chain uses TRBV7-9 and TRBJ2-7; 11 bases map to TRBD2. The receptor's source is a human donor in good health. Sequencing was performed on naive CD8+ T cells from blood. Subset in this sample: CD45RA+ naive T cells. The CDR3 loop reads CASSPSGRPSYEQYF. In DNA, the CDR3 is TGTGCCAGCAGCCCTAGCGGGAGGCCCTCCTACGAGCAGTACTTC.